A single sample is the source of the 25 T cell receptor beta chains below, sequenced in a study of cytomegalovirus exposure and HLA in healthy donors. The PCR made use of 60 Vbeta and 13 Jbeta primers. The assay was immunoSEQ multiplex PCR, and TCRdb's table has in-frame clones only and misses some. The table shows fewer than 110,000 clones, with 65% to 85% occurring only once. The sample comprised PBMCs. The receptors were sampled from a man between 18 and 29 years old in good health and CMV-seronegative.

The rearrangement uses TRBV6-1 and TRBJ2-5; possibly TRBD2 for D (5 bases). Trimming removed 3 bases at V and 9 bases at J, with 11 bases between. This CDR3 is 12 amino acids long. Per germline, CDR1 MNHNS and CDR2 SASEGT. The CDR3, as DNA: TGTGCCAGCAGTGATCTTGACTATCCCCAGTACTTC. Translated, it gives CASSDLDYPQYF.

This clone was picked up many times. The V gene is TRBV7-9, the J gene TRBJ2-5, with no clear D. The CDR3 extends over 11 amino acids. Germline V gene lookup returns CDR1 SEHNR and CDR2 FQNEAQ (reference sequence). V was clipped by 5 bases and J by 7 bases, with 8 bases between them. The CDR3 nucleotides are TGTGCCAGCAGCACTCAATGGACCCAGTACTTC. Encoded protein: CASSTQWTQYF.

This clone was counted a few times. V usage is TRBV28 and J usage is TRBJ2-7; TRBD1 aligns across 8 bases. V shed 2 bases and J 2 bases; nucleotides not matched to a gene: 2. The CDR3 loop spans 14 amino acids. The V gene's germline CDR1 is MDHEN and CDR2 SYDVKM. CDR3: CASSLVRGPYEQYF. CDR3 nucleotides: TGTGCCAGCAGTTTAGTCAGGGGGCCCTACGAGCAGTACTTC.

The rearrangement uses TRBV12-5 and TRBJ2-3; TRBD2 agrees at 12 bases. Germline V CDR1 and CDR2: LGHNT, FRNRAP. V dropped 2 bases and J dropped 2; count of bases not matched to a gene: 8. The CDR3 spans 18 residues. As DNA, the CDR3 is TGTGCTAGTGGTTTGTCTAATCTAGCGGGGGGGTTCACAGATACGCAGTATTTT. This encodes CASGLSNLAGGFTDTQYF.

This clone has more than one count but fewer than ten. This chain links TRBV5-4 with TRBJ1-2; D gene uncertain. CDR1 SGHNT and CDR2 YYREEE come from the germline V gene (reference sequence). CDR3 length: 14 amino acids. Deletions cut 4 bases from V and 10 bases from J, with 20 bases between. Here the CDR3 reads CASSKEVLLPDYTF. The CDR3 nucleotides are TGTGCCAGCAGCAAGGAGGTCCTGCTCCCTGACTACACCTTC.

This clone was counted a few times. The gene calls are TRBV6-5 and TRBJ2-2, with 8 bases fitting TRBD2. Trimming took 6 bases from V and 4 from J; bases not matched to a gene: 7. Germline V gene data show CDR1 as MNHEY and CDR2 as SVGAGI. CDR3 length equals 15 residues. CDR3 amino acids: CASRPTLAGTGELFF. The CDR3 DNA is TGTGCCAGCAGACCCACTCTAGCGGGCACCGGGGAGCTGTTTTTT.

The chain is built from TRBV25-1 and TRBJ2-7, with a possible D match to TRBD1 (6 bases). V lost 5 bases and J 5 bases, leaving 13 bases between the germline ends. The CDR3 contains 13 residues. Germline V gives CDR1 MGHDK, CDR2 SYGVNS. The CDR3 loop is CASSPGHTHEQYF. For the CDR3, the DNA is TGTGCCAGCAGTCCGGGACATACCCACGAGCAGTACTTC.

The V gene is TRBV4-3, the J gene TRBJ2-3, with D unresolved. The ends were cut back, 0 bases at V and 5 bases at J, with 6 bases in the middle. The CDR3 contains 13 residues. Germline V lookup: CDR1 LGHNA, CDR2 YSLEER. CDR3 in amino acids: CASSQDRGDTQYF. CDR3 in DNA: TGCGCCAGCAGCCAAGATCGCGGAGATACGCAGTATTTT.

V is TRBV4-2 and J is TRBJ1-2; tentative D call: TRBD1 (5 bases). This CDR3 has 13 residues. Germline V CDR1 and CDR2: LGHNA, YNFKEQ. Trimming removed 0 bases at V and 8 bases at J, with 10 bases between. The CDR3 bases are TGTGCCAGCAGCCAAGAACAGGTGCAGGGCTACACCTTC. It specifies CASSQEQVQGYTF.

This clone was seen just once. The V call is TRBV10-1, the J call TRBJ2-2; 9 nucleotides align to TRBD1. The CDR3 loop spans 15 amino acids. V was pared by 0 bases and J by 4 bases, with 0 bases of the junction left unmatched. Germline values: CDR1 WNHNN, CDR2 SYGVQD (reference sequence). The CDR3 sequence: CASSESTGGTGELFF. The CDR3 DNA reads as TGCGCCAGCAGTGAGTCGACAGGGGGCACCGGGGAGCTGTTTTTT.

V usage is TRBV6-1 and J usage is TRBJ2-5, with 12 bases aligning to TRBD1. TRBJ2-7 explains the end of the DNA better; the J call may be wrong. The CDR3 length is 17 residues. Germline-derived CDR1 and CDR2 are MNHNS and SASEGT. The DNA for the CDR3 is TGTGCCAGCAGTGACGTGTGGTGGGACAGGGGGCTTTCCGAGCAGTACTTC. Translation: CASSDVWWDRGLSEQYF.

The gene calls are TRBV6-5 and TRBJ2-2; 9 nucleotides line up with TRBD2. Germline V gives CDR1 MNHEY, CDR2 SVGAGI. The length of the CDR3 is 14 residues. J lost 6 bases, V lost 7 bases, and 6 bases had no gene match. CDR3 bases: TGTGCCAGCAAGGGCGGGGGGGCGTCCGGGGAGCTGTTTTTT. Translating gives CASKGGGASGELFF.

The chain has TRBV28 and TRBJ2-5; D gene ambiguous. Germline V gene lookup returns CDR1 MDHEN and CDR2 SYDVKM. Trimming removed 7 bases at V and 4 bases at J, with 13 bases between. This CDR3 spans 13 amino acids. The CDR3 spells CASIVVARETQYF. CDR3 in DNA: TGTGCCAGCATTGTAGTTGCGAGAGAGACCCAGTACTTC. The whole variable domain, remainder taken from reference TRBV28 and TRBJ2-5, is DVKVTQSSRYLVKRTGEKVFLECVQDMDHENMFWYRQDPGLGLRLIYFSYDVKMKEKGDIPEGYSVSREKKERFSLILESASTNQTSMYLCASIVVARETQYFGPGTRLLVL.

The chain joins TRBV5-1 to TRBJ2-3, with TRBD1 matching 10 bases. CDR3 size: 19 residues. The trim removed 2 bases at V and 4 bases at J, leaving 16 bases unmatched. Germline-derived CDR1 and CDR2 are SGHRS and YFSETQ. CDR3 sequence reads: CASSFFGPFGDRGADTQYF. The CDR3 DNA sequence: TGCGCCAGCAGCTTCTTTGGCCCCTTTGGGGACAGGGGCGCAGATACGCAGTATTTT.

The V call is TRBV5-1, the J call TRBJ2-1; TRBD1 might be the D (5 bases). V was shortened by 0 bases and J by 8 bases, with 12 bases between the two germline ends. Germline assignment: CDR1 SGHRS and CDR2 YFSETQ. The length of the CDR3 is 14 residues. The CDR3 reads CASSLGQGVDEQFF. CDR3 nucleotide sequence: TGCGCCAGCAGCTTGGGACAAGGGGTCGATGAGCAGTTCTTC.

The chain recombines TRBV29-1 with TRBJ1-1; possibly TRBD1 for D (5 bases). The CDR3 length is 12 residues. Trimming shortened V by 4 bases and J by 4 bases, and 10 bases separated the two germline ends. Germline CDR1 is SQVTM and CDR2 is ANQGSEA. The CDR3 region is CSVGGVSTEAFF. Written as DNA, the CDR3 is TGCAGCGTTGGGGGGGTGAGCACTGAAGCTTTCTTT.

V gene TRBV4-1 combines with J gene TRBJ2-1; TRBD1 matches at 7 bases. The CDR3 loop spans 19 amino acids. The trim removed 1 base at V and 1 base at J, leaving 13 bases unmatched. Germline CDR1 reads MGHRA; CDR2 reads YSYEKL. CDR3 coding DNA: TGCGCCAGCAGCCAAGCGCCCCCCCAGGCAGGGGGTTCCTACAATGAGCAGTTCTTC. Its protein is CASSQAPPQAGGSYNEQFF.

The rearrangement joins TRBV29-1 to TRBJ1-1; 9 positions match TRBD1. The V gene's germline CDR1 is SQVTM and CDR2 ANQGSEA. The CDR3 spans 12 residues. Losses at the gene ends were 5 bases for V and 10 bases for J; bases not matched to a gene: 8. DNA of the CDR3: TGCAGCGTTCAGCGACAGGGGGGGGGAGCTTTCTTT. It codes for CSVQRQGGGAFF.

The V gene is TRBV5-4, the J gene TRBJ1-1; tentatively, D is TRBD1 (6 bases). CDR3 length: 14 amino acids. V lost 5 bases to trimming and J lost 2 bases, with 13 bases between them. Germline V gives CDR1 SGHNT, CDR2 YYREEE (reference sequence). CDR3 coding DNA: TGTGCCAGCAGAAGGACAGATTCTAACACTGAAGCTTTCTTT. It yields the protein CASRRTDSNTEAFF.

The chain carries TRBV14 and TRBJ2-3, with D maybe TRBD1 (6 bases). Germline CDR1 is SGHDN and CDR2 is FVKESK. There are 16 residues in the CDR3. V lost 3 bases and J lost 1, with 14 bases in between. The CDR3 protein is CASSHLDGGRTDTQYF. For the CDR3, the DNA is TGTGCCAGCAGCCACCTAGATGGGGGCCGCACAGATACGCAGTATTTT.

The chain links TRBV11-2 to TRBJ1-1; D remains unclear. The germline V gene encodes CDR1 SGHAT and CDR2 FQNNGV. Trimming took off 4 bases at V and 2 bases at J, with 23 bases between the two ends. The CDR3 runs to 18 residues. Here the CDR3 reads CASSSPPGEGRANTEAFF. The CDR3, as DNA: TGTGCCAGCAGCTCACCTCCCGGGGAGGGTAGGGCCAACACTGAAGCTTTCTTT. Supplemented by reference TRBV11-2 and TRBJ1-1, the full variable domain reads EAGVAQSPRYKIIEKRQSVAFWCNPISGHATLYWYQQILGQGPKLLIQFQNNGVVDDSQLPKDRFSAERLKGVDSTLKIQPAKLEDSAVYLCASSSPPGEGRANTEAFFGQGTRLTVV.

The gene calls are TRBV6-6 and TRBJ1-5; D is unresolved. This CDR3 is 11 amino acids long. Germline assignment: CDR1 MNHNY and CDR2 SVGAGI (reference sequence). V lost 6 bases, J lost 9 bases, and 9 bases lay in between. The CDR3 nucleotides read TGTGCCAGCAGCCCTCTTTGGCCCCAGCATTTT. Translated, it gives CASSPLWPQHF.

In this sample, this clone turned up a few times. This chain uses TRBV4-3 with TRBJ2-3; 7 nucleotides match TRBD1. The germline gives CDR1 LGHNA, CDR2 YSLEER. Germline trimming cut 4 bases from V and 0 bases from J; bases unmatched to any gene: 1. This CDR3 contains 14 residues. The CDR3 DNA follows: TGCGCCAGCAGCCTGGGACAGAGCACAGATACGCAGTATTTT. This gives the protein CASSLGQSTDTQYF.

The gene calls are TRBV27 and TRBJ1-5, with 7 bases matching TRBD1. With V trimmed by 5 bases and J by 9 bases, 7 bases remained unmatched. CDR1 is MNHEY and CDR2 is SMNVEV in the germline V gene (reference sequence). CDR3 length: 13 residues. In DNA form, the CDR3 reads TGTGCCAGCAGTCCGCGACAGGGCCGGCCCCAGCATTTT. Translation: CASSPRQGRPQHF.

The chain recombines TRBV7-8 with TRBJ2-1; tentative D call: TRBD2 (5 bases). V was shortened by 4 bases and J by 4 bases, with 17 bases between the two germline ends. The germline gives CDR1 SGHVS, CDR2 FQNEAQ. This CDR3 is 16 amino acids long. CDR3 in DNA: TGTGCCAGCAGCTATAAAGCGGCTGGGATTTACAATGAGCAGTTCTTC. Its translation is CASSYKAAGIYNEQFF. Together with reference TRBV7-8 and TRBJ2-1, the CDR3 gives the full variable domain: GAGVSQSPRYKVAKRGQDVALRCDPISGHVSLFWYQQALGQGPEFLTYFQNEAQLDKSGLPSDRFFAERPEGSVSTLKIQRTQQEDSAVYLCASSYKAAGIYNEQFFGPGTRLTVL.